Included here is one T cell receptor (beta chain) sequence, with context. The antigen remains undetermined. These data originate in a study of T cell responses to AZD1222 COVID-19 vaccine. Trimming cost V 4 bases and J 4 bases, with 18 bases left between them. The CDR3 runs to 16 residues. Germline V CDR1 and CDR2: MDHEN, SYDVKM. Generated by immunoSEQ multiplex PCR, the TCRdb table keeps only in-frame clones and is missing some. The sample lists about 100,000 clones; about 87% were seen once. Broader study findings: Repertoire sampling occurred only after the peak T cell response. Of the AZD1222 recipients, only 5 or 6 were seropositive at baseline. Females outnumbered males among donors, who were mostly white British; clonal diversity was possibly underestimated.

This sequence originates from an adult in good health. V is TRBV28 and J is TRBJ2-3, with a weak D call TRBD2 (6 bases). The sequencing used peripheral blood, collected on day 0 of MenACWY control vaccination. CDR3 in amino acids: CASSSPGWRVPDTQYF. The CDR3 nucleotides read TGTGCCAGCAGTTCCCCCGGCTGGAGGGTTCCAGATACGCAGTATTTT.